The rows below give T cell receptor beta chains drawn from one sample of a study of T cell changes during pregnancy in multiple sclerosis. TCRdb's table, derived via immunoSEQ multiplex PCR, lists solely in-frame clones and lacks some. The sample lists under 85,000 clones, 85% to 90% occurring once. The specimen comprised peripheral blood, sampled after pregnancy. These receptors were obtained from a female donor in good health, enrolled as a control in a pregnancy study. Both conserved end residues are part of each CDR3. Each record gives: V gene, D gene, J gene, clone size, CDR3 protein, CDR3 DNA. The D gene is left open where the match is weak. Clone size appears in some rows only: once, few, many, or a class for an expanded clone.

v_gene: TRBV6-5
d_gene: TRBD2
j_gene: TRBJ2-1
abundance: .
CDR3aa: CASRPGTSGSNEQFF
CDR3nt: TGTGCCAGCAGACCCGGGACTAGCGGGAGCAATGAGCAGTTCTTC

v_gene: TRBV12-1
d_gene: .
j_gene: TRBJ1-5
abundance: .
CDR3aa: CASSSRQNQPQHF
CDR3nt: TGTGCCAGCAGCTCCCGACAGAATCAGCCCCAGCATTTT

v_gene: TRBV27
d_gene: .
j_gene: TRBJ1-5
abundance: .
CDR3aa: CASSIERSNQPQHF
CDR3nt: TGTGCCAGCAGCATAGAGAGGAGCAATCAGCCCCAGCATTTT

v_gene: TRBV30
d_gene: TRBD1
j_gene: TRBJ2-7
abundance: once
CDR3aa: CAWTGGGEQYF
CDR3nt: TGTGCCTGGACAGGGGGCGGCGAGCAGTACTTC

v_gene: TRBV25-1
d_gene: TRBD2
j_gene: TRBJ2-5
abundance: .
CDR3aa: CASGIAGGQETQYF
CDR3nt: TGTGCCAGCGGAATAGCGGGGGGGCAAGAGACCCAGTACTTC

v_gene: TRBV6-5
d_gene: TRBD2
j_gene: TRBJ2-1
abundance: once
CDR3aa: CASKAGTSGYNEQFF
CDR3nt: TGTGCCAGCAAGGCCGGGACTAGCGGATACAATGAGCAGTTCTTC

v_gene: TRBV25-1
d_gene: .
j_gene: TRBJ1-1
abundance: .
CDR3aa: CASSRHEKPNTEAFF
CDR3nt: TGTGCCAGCAGCCGACACGAAAAGCCGAACACTGAAGCTTTCTTT

v_gene: TRBV5-1
d_gene: TRBD1
j_gene: TRBJ1-1
abundance: .
CDR3aa: CASSFPPGQGNTEAFF
CDR3nt: TGCGCCAGCAGCTTTCCTCCGGGACAGGGGAACACTGAAGCTTTCTTT

v_gene: TRBV30
d_gene: .
j_gene: TRBJ1-2
abundance: .
CDR3aa: CAWMGGYGYTF
CDR3nt: TGTGCCTGGATGGGGGGCTATGGCTACACCTTC

v_gene: TRBV29-1
d_gene: TRBD2
j_gene: TRBJ2-1
abundance: .
CDR3aa: CSGGASGIVNEQFF
CDR3nt: TGCAGCGGGGGGGCTAGCGGGATAGTGAATGAGCAGTTCTTC

v_gene: TRBV19
d_gene: TRBD1
j_gene: TRBJ2-3
abundance: .
CDR3aa: CASRKGQGASDTQYF
CDR3nt: TGTGCCAGTAGAAAAGGTCAGGGGGCCTCAGATACGCAGTATTTT

v_gene: TRBV7-2
d_gene: TRBD1
j_gene: TRBJ1-2
abundance: .
CDR3aa: CASSFRDSTYGYTF
CDR3nt: TGTGCCAGCAGCTTCCGGGACAGTACTTATGGCTACACCTTC

v_gene: TRBV5-8
d_gene: .
j_gene: TRBJ1-3
abundance: .
CDR3aa: CASSLQLAGNTIYF
CDR3nt: TGTGCCAGCAGCTTGCAACTAGCCGGCAACACCATATATTTT

v_gene: TRBV19
d_gene: .
j_gene: TRBJ1-5
abundance: .
CDR3aa: CASSTGASNQPQHF
CDR3nt: TGTGCCAGTAGTACAGGGGCCTCAAATCAGCCCCAGCATTTT

v_gene: TRBV7-2
d_gene: TRBD2
j_gene: TRBJ2-7
abundance: .
CDR3aa: CASSSYRDYPLFEQYF
CDR3nt: TGTGCCAGCAGCTCTTACCGGGACTACCCACTTTTCGAGCAGTACTTC

v_gene: TRBV5-6
d_gene: TRBD1
j_gene: TRBJ2-3
abundance: .
CDR3aa: CASTRQGTNTDTQYF
CDR3nt: TGTGCCAGCACCAGACAGGGGACGAACACAGATACGCAGTATTTT

v_gene: TRBV5-1
d_gene: TRBD1
j_gene: TRBJ2-5
abundance: .
CDR3aa: CASSSSGTEETQYF
CDR3nt: TGCGCCAGCAGCTCATCCGGGACAGAAGAGACCCAGTACTTC

v_gene: TRBV2
d_gene: TRBD1
j_gene: TRBJ1-2
abundance: .
CDR3aa: CASSAGQGGHGYTF
CDR3nt: TGTGCCAGCAGTGCCGGACAGGGAGGACATGGCTACACCTTC

v_gene: TRBV28
d_gene: .
j_gene: TRBJ2-3
abundance: .
CDR3aa: CASSPHRAGGTDTQYF
CDR3nt: TGTGCCAGCAGTCCGCACAGGGCCGGCGGCACAGATACGCAGTATTTT

v_gene: TRBV11-3
d_gene: .
j_gene: TRBJ1-1
abundance: .
CDR3aa: CASSSRGTEAFF
CDR3nt: TGTGCCAGCAGCTCACGGGGGACTGAAGCTTTCTTT

v_gene: TRBV18
d_gene: .
j_gene: TRBJ2-3
abundance: .
CDR3aa: CASSPPPRTTRTDTQYF
CDR3nt: TGTGCCAGCTCACCACCGCCCCGGACAACTCGCACAGATACGCAGTATTTT

v_gene: TRBV10-3
d_gene: .
j_gene: TRBJ1-2
abundance: .
CDR3aa: CAITSGRENYGYTF
CDR3nt: TGTGCCATCACCTCGGGACGGGAGAACTATGGCTACACCTTC

v_gene: TRBV28
d_gene: .
j_gene: TRBJ1-2
abundance: .
CDR3aa: CASQPPGERRYGYTF
CDR3nt: TGTGCCAGCCAACCCCCAGGGGAAAGGAGGTATGGCTACACCTTC

v_gene: TRBV11-2
d_gene: .
j_gene: TRBJ1-1
abundance: .
CDR3aa: CASSSYGGGPNTEAFF
CDR3nt: TGTGCCAGCAGCTCCTATGGGGGGGGGCCGAACACTGAAGCTTTCTTT

v_gene: TRBV6-1
d_gene: .
j_gene: TRBJ2-7
abundance: few
CDR3aa: CASIQGKWYF
CDR3nt: TGTGCCAGCATCCAGGGAAAATGGTACTTC